This T cell receptor beta chain was retrieved from a study of T-cell reconstitution after alpha-beta-depleted transplantation in children. Findings of the study overall: At day 60, the high TCRbeta diversity found in some patients originated from recipient T cells and thymic progenitors that had survived. Reportedly, roughly two months post-transplant, alpha-beta T cells arose from several hundred expanded graft clones. By one year post-transplant, T-cell counts and diversity largely arose from T cells that were newly produced.

This clonotype was seen a handful of times. Its antigen is undetermined. Molecular barcoding with unique molecular identifiers was used for the TCRbeta library. TCRdb re-derived calls from the PCR reads in MiXCR, one entry per CDR3 protein. Of about 490,000 distinct CDR3 sequences in the sample, 8% to 11% were seen once. Sample: PBMCs, taken before TCRalphabeta/CD19-depleted stem cell transplant. This clonotype originated in a child under 10 years old with inherited bone marrow failure, due to receive a stem cell transplant.

The CDR3 DNA follows: TGTGCCAGCTCACTACGGCTGAGCGACCTCCAAGAGACCCAGTACTTC. As protein: CASSLRLSDLQETQYF. The V call is TRBV18, the J call TRBJ2-5; D unclear. The CDR3 extends over 16 amino acids. Per germline, CDR1 KGHSH and CDR2 LQKENI. Trimming pared 4 bases from V and 1 base from J, leaving 16 bases between. Variable domain in full (rest from reference TRBV18 and TRBJ2-5): NAGVMQNPRHLVRRRGQEARLRCSPMKGHSHVYWYRQLPEEGLKFMVYLQKENIIDESGMPKERFSAEFPKEGPSILRIQQVVRGDSAAYFCASSLRLSDLQETQYFGPGTRLLVL.